These 22 T cell receptor beta chains came from one sample sequenced in a study of blood T cell repertoires in COVID-19 (dated by TCRdb to 2018 to 2020). The library came from the immunoSEQ multiplex PCR assay. The clones in this table, taken by TCRdb from immuneACCESS, are in-frame only. Not every clone is retained; where verified, under half of the shortfall comes from an unresolved V gene, and the cause of the rest is unknown. This sample has about 240,000 clones in its table, and approximately 90% of those were observed once. In total, the top ten clones hold under 5% of the sample. Sequenced sample: PBMCs or T cells enriched from blood (not recorded which). The source of these receptors is a woman in her thirties who had recovered from COVID-19.

The J gene is TRBJ1-1, the V gene TRBV7-9, with 10 bases identical to TRBD1. Germline-derived CDR1 and CDR2 are SEHNR and FQNEAQ (reference sequence). Trimming removed 5 bases from V and 4 bases from J; junction bases left unmatched: 4. This CDR3 has 14 amino acids. This chain's CDR3 is CASSPRQGATEAFF. As DNA, the CDR3 is TGTGCCAGCAGCCCCCGACAGGGGGCCACTGAAGCTTTCTTT.

The chain carries TRBV19 and TRBJ2-1, with 10 bases lining up with TRBD1. Germline V gene sequence: CDR1 LNHDA, CDR2 SQIVND (reference sequence). J lost 6 bases, V lost 1 base, and 0 bases had no gene match. CDR3 size: 14 residues. The CDR3 sequence is CASSIGTGGNEQFF. CDR3 in DNA: TGTGCCAGTAGTATAGGGACAGGGGGCAATGAGCAGTTCTTC.

This chain connects TRBV19 to TRBJ1-2; 9 bases match TRBD1. Trimming cost V 6 bases and J 5 bases; bases outside gene matches: 16. Germline assignment: CDR1 LNHDA and CDR2 SQIVND (reference sequence). The CDR3 extends over 17 amino acids. In DNA, the CDR3 is TGTGCCAGTAGCATTCCGGGACAGGGCTTAAAATGGTATGGCTACACCTTC. Its protein product is CASSIPGQGLKWYGYTF.

This clone was recorded only once. CDR3 sequence reads: CASSLYPIATDTDTQYF. DNA of the CDR3: TGTGCCAGCAGCTTATACCCCATCGCTACCGACACAGATACGCAGTATTTT. The V call is TRBV7-2, the J call TRBJ2-3; unclear D gene. The CDR3 consists of 17 residues. Between the trimmed V and J ends, which lost 2 bases and 2 bases, there was a span of 17 bases. CDR1 is SGHTA, CDR2 FQGNSA, per germline.

The V call is TRBV28, the J call TRBJ1-2, with TRBD1 as a possible D gene (5 bases). Germline V gives CDR1 MDHEN, CDR2 SYDVKM. Trimming removed 6 bases from V and 6 bases from J, with 11 bases in between. The CDR3 extends over 12 amino acids. The CDR3 region has the DNA TGTGCCAGCAGCCCGCCGGGGGATGGCTACACCTTC. It yields the protein CASSPPGDGYTF.

V usage is TRBV7-6 and J usage is TRBJ1-3; TRBD1 is a possible D gene (5 bases). V lost 2 bases and J lost 0, with 11 bases in between. The CDR3 covers 16 residues. Germline V gives CDR1 SGHVS, CDR2 FNYEAQ. Here the CDR3 reads CASSLRRQGSGNTIYF. The CDR3 bases are TGTGCCAGCAGCTTAAGGCGCCAGGGCTCTGGAAACACCATATATTTT.

The genes are TRBV5-1 and TRBJ1-3; 7 bases match TRBD1. This CDR3 has 17 amino acids. Germline CDR1 reads SGHRS; CDR2 reads YFSETQ. The junction had 8 bases not matched to a gene; V was cut back by 0 bases and J by 2 bases. This CDR3 reads CASSLDGQVITGNTIYF. The CDR3 coding sequence is TGCGCCAGCAGCTTGGATGGACAGGTTATAACTGGAAACACCATATATTTT.

The chain joins TRBV12-3 or TRBV12-4 to TRBJ1-1; D not resolved. This CDR3 contains 13 residues. Trimming stripped 5 bases from V and 6 bases from J, with 13 bases between. Here the CDR3 reads CASSLGPPAEAFF. The CDR3 DNA reads as TGTGCCAGCAGTCTTGGGCCTCCGGCTGAAGCTTTCTTT.

The chain carries TRBV5-1 and TRBJ2-1; the D gene is possibly TRBD2 (6 bases). Germline CDR1 reads SGHRS; CDR2 reads YFSETQ. V was clipped by 2 bases and J by 1 base, with 10 bases between them. CDR3 length equals 15 residues. Here the CDR3 reads CASSFARGSYNEQFF. The CDR3, as DNA: TGCGCCAGCAGCTTCGCACGGGGGTCCTACAATGAGCAGTTCTTC.

This sequence joins TRBV7-9 and TRBJ2-2; D is possibly TRBD2 (6 bases). This CDR3 contains 15 residues. Germline lookup yields CDR1 SEHNR and CDR2 FQNEAQ (reference sequence). The ends were cut back, 6 bases at V and 5 bases at J, with 16 bases in the middle. The CDR3 region has the DNA TGTGCCAGCAGACCAGACGGGAGTAAGACCGGGGAGCTGTTTTTT. Amino acids: CASRPDGSKTGELFF.

V gene TRBV27 combines with J gene TRBJ1-5, with 9 bases identical to TRBD1. Germline V gives CDR1 MNHEY, CDR2 SMNVEV (reference sequence). There are 14 residues in the CDR3. The trim removed 4 bases at V and 3 bases at J, leaving 1 base unmatched. In nucleotides, the CDR3 is TGTGCCAGCAGTTGGGACAGGGCCAATCAGCCCCAGCATTTT. Amino acid sequence: CASSWDRANQPQHF.

This clone has just one count. The chain couples TRBV11-2 to TRBJ2-5; D perhaps matches TRBD1 (6 bases). The CDR3 is 14 residues long. Trimming shortened V by 5 bases and J by 5 bases, and 15 bases separated the two germline ends. CDR1 is SGHAT and CDR2 is FQNNGV in the germline V gene. The CDR3 coding sequence is TGTGCCAGCAGCCTGTTGCAGGGGTGGGAGACCCAGTACTTC. This encodes CASSLLQGWETQYF.

The V and J genes are TRBV9 and TRBJ1-2, with 7 nucleotides matching TRBD1. The V gene's germline CDR1 is SGDLS and CDR2 YYNGEE. This CDR3 spans 14 amino acids. V was clipped by 4 bases and J by 3 bases; unmatched bases: 6. Here the CDR3 reads CASSLRDRDYGYTF. The CDR3 nucleotides are TGTGCCAGCAGCCTCCGAGACAGGGACTATGGCTACACCTTC.

The chain uses TRBV5-6 and TRBJ1-4; D is ambiguous. CDR1 and CDR2 (germline): SGHDT, YYEEEE. The CDR3 covers 16 residues. V shed 1 base and J shed 7 bases, with 17 bases lying between them. CDR3 sequence reads: CASSLYDTTYFEKLFF. The CDR3 region has the DNA TGTGCCAGCAGCTTGTATGACACAACGTATTTTGAAAAACTGTTTTTT.

The chain joins TRBV9 to TRBJ2-5; D is possibly TRBD2 (6 bases). There are 15 residues in the CDR3. The V end lost 4 bases, the J end lost 3 bases, and 16 bases lay between the germline ends. Germline CDR1 is SGDLS and CDR2 is YYNGEE. CDR3 nucleotides: TGTGCCAGCAGCCCAGGAACCGGGAGAGAAGAGACCCAGTACTTC. Protein: CASSPGTGREETQYF.

This chain connects TRBV4-1 to TRBJ1-5, with D perhaps matching TRBD1 (6 bases). The V end lost 4 bases, the J end lost 3 bases, and 13 bases lay between the germline ends. The CDR3 sequence is 15 residues long. Germline assignment: CDR1 MGHRA and CDR2 YSYEKL. CDR3 amino acids: CASSRATGYNQPQHF. The DNA of the CDR3 is TGCGCCAGCAGCCGAGCAACAGGGTACAATCAGCCCCAGCATTTT.

V is TRBV19 and J is TRBJ1-2; 9 bases match TRBD1. CDR1 LNHDA and CDR2 SQIVND come from the germline V gene (reference sequence). V trimming: 5 bases; J trimming: 4 bases; junction bases outside the gene matches: 5. The CDR3 sequence is 14 residues long. The CDR3 nucleotides are TGTGCCAGTAGTCCGGGGACAGGGCCCTATGGCTACACCTTC. Translation gives CASSPGTGPYGYTF.

This chain uses TRBV11-2 with TRBJ1-1; 7 bases are a match to TRBD1. Germline trimming cut 5 bases from V and 8 bases from J; bases unmatched to any gene: 8. This CDR3 region has 13 residues. The germline gives CDR1 SGHAT, CDR2 FQNNGV. CDR3 in amino acids: CASSVYRGREAFF. Here the CDR3 DNA reads TGTGCCAGCAGCGTATACAGGGGTCGGGAAGCTTTCTTT.

The chain employs TRBV20-1 and TRBJ2-1; D is unresolved. The CDR3 totals 11 residues. Germline CDR1 and CDR2: DFQATT and SNEGSKA (reference sequence). Between the trimmed V and J ends, which lost 6 bases and 7 bases, there was a span of 10 bases. CDR3 sequence (DNA): TGCAGTGCGAAGTCTAGTAATGAGCAGTTCTTC. It yields the protein CSAKSSNEQFF.

The chain links TRBV4-1 to TRBJ2-7; 9 bases line up with TRBD1. Germline CDR1 is MGHRA and CDR2 is YSYEKL. The CDR3 has 15 amino acids. V was clipped by 3 bases and J by 4 bases; unmatched bases: 7. The CDR3: CASSQIGQGKYEQYF. The CDR3 DNA follows: TGCGCCAGCAGCCAGATCGGACAGGGGAAATACGAGCAGTACTTC.

This clone appeared a few times. The J gene is TRBJ1-1, the V gene TRBV18, with TRBD1 as a possible D gene (5 bases). The CDR3 length is 13 residues. V dropped 3 bases and J dropped 6 bases, with 11 bases sitting between them. Germline loops: CDR1 KGHSH, CDR2 LQKENI. For the CDR3, the DNA is TGTGCCAGCTCACCCCAAGAAGGGGCTGAAGCTTTCTTT. This sequence encodes CASSPQEGAEAFF. The full variable domain, with the rest looked up from reference TRBV18 and TRBJ1-1, is NAGVMQNPRHLVRRRGQEARLRCSPMKGHSHVYWYRQLPEEGLKFMVYLQKENIIDESGMPKERFSAEFPKEGPSILRIQQVVRGDSAAYFCASSPQEGAEAFFGQGTRLTVV.

This clone has just one count. The chain joins TRBV7-9 to TRBJ2-7; D not certain. Trimming removed 5 bases from V and 1 base from J, with 6 bases in between. The V gene's germline CDR1 is SEHNR and CDR2 FQNEAQ (reference sequence). This CDR3 has 12 residues. Written as DNA, the CDR3 is TGTGCCAGCAGCGGCAGTTCCTACGAGCAGTACTTC. Its translation: CASSGSSYEQYF.